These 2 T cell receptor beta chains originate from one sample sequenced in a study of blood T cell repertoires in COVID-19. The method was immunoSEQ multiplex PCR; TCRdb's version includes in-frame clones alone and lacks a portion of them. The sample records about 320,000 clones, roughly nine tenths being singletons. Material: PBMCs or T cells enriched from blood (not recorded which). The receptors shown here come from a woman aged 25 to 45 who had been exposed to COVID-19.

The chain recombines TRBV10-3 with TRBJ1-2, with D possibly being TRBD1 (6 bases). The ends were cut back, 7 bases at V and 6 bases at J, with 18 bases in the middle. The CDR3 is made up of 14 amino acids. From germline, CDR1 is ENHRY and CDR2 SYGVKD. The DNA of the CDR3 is TGTGCCATCAAGGGGGACCGAGGACCTCATGGCTACACCTTC. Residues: CAIKGDRGPHGYTF.

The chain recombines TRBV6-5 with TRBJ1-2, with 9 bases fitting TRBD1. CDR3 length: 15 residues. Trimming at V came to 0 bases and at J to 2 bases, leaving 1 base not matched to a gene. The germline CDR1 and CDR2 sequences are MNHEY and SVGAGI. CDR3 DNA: TGTGCCAGCAGTTACTCGGACAGGGGCAACTATGGCTACACCTTC. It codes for CASSYSDRGNYGYTF.